A selection of T cell receptor beta chains follows, all from one sample in a study of response to subunit inactivated influenza vaccine. MiXCR was run by TCRdb on the RT-PCR reads, yielding one entry per CDR3 protein. The table lists a few hundred thousand distinct CDR3 sequences, around 15% of them singletons, with 11% in the top ten. Here the sequenced sample was PBMCs from blood, taken 11 to 12 days after vaccination. These receptors all stem from a man aged 45-65 years who received an inactivated influenza vaccine. Both conserved end residues are trimmed from each CDR3. A clone size is listed for some rows: how often the clone was seen (once, few, many), or a class if it is expanded.

j_call clone_size v_call cdr3_aa
TRBJ2-5 many TRBV20-1 SATRNSQETQY
TRBJ2-3 many TRBV4-1 ASSTRSRGDLTDTQY
TRBJ2-2 few TRBV5-6 ASSLLGTGDSGELF
TRBJ1-2 - TRBV7-2 ASSATKGYT
TRBJ1-5 few TRBV3-1 ASSQAGNPQH
TRBJ2-1 - TRBV10-3 ATNQRGAQEQF
TRBJ2-2 - TRBV11-3 ASSPTGHGELF
TRBJ2-3 few TRBV20-1 SASGQGPRDTQY
TRBJ2-7 many TRBV29-1 SVGNGGEQY
TRBJ2-3 few TRBV7-9 ASRLSGGYTDTQY
TRBJ1-1 - TRBV6-5 ASSYFTGMNTEAF
TRBJ2-1 - TRBV12-3/TRBV12-4 ASSSPSGRNEQF
TRBJ2-1 few TRBV20-1 SGGRGTIYNEQF
TRBJ2-3 - TRBV4-1 ASSQEPDTDTQY
TRBJ1-2 few TRBV20-1 SARVQGNGYT
TRBJ1-6 few TRBV7-9 ASSFDRVDNSPLH
TRBJ1-2 - TRBV7-2 ASSPGISYGYT
TRBJ1-2 - TRBV30 AWNSRGTGNYYGYT
TRBJ1-1 - TRBV27 ASSWAFADGEAF
TRBJ1-5 - TRBV24-1 ATSYDTDQPQH
TRBJ1-5 - TRBV3-1 ASSQHRDRGQPQH
TRBJ1-6 few TRBV20-1 SASPLLSPLH
TRBJ2-7 - TRBV12-3/TRBV12-4 ASRLDYPYEQY
TRBJ2-4 few TRBV18 ASSPFYRGLAKNIQY
TRBJ2-7 many TRBV5-6 ASSLVRGGYEQY
TRBJ1-5 many TRBV7-9 ASSLGDTSNQPQH
TRBJ1-1 few TRBV29-1 SVKGQGAIIEAF
TRBJ1-1 many TRBV10-3 AIASGMNTEAF
TRBJ2-7 few TRBV20-1 SARGTGLPYEQY
TRBJ2-1 few TRBV5-1 ASSLGTSRGGLYNEQF
TRBJ1-2 - TRBV7-9 ASSLNNLGGGYT
TRBJ2-1 - TRBV15 ATSTRLTSGSVDEQF
TRBJ2-1 - TRBV7-2 ASSLGPSGGFNEQF
TRBJ2-1 - TRBV7-2 ASSSQTGFGSEQF
TRBJ1-5 - TRBV10-2 ATRDRVDQPQH
TRBJ1-2 - TRBV12-3/TRBV12-4 ASSSADPVYGYT
TRBJ2-3 - TRBV7-2 ASSEGTSADTQY
TRBJ2-1 few TRBV5-1 ASSPDTGNEQF
TRBJ1-6 - TRBV27 ASSFYLLNNSPLH
TRBJ2-3 many TRBV5-1 ASSTDPILAGGPDTQY
TRBJ1-4 few TRBV12-3/TRBV12-4 ASRRGANEKLF
TRBJ2-3 - TRBV5-1 ASSPLTPAGGRDTQY
TRBJ2-1 few TRBV7-2 ASSFRGQGLYNEQF
TRBJ2-1 - TRBV7-8 ASSSQTGGVFEQF
TRBJ2-7 once TRBV28 ASSQPRQSYEQY
TRBJ2-1 few TRBV11-2 ASSLVGGARTSGRGDEQF
TRBJ2-3 many TRBV5-6 ASSRTYTGRDFTDTQY